Following are 21 T cell receptor beta chains from one sample sequenced in a study of Graves' ophthalmopathy and Graves' hyperthyroidism. Investigators amplified TCR beta CDR3 regions from RNA transcripts. Following a first-round RT-PCR that used HTBI primers, a second-round multiplex PCR was carried out. TCRdb redid the calling of the multiplex PCR reads with MiXCR, one entry per CDR3 protein. The sample yields almost 400,000 distinct CDR3 sequences, around 18% seen once. Sequences were obtained from peripheral blood. The receptors originated from a woman under 30 with Graves' ophthalmopathy.

This clonotype was picked up many times. The genes are TRBV28 and TRBJ2-7; D possibly corresponds to TRBD2 (7 bases). The ends were cut back, 3 bases at V and 3 bases at J, with 15 bases in the middle. Germline CDR1 reads MDHEN; CDR2 reads SYDVKM. The CDR3 is 15 residues long. CDR3 nucleotides: TGTGCCAGCAGTTTTTCGGGGGGCCTCAACTACGAGCAGTACTTC. Translated: CASSFSGGLNYEQYF.

J is TRBJ2-7 and V is TRBV12-3 or TRBV12-4; TRBD1 matches 8 bases. Unmatched junction bases numbered 7, after V lost 6 bases and J lost 6 bases. The length of the CDR3 is 13 residues. Here the CDR3 reads CASRPDRGGEQYF. In DNA form, the CDR3 reads TGTGCCAGCAGACCCGACAGGGGTGGCGAGCAGTACTTC.

In nucleotides, the CDR3 is TGTGCCAGCAGTTACTCCCTAACCCCCTACGAGCAGTACTTC. It yields the protein CASSYSLTPYEQYF. This chain uses TRBV6-5 with TRBJ2-7; D gene unclear. The CDR3 is 14 residues long. V lost 0 bases and J lost 2, with 8 bases in between. Germline loops: CDR1 MNHEY, CDR2 SVGAGI.

The V call is TRBV28, the J call TRBJ2-2; tentative D call: TRBD2 (6 bases). Trimming took off 6 bases at V and 7 bases at J, with 15 bases between the two ends. The CDR3 sequence is 14 residues long. Germline values: CDR1 MDHEN, CDR2 SYDVKM. The CDR3 spells CASSRGGPVGELFF. CDR3 in DNA: TGTGCCAGCAGCCGCGGAGGGCCCGTCGGGGAGCTGTTTTTT.

At least ten counts were recorded for this clonotype. V is TRBV12-3 or TRBV12-4 and J is TRBJ2-4, with TRBD2 matching over 7 bases. This CDR3 contains 14 residues. V lost 0 bases to trimming and J lost 6 bases; unmatched junction nucleotides: 2. CDR3 sequence: CASSLAGEGNIQYF. In nucleotides, the CDR3 is TGTGCCAGCAGTTTAGCGGGGGAGGGAAACATTCAGTACTTC.

This clonotype has ten or more counts. J is TRBJ1-5 and V is TRBV5-1; TRBD1 matches 9 bases. V lost 4 bases, J lost 4 bases, and 6 bases stayed unmatched. Germline V gene data show CDR1 as SGHRS and CDR2 as YFSETQ. This CDR3 has 15 amino acids. The chain's CDR3 is CASSPGQGTNQPQHF. In DNA, the CDR3 is TGCGCCAGCAGCCCCGGACAGGGGACAAATCAGCCCCAGCATTTT.

In its sample, this clonotype was seen many times. The gene calls are TRBV28 and TRBJ1-5; tentatively, D is TRBD1 (6 bases). The V gene's germline CDR1 is MDHEN and CDR2 SYDVKM. The V end lost 5 bases, the J end lost 0 bases, and 29 bases lay between the germline ends. The CDR3 length is 21 residues. The CDR3 spells CASSLIWTEGVGFLSNQPQHF. The CDR3 nucleotides read TGTGCCAGCAGTCTGATCTGGACGGAGGGGGTCGGTTTCCTTAGCAATCAGCCCCAGCATTTT.

This clonotype was seen at least ten times. V usage is TRBV7-9 and J usage is TRBJ2-6; D is unclear. The CDR3 has 13 amino acids. Trimming took 5 bases from V and 6 from J, leaving 8 bases between them. The germline gives CDR1 SEHNR, CDR2 FQNEAQ (reference sequence). In DNA, the CDR3 is TGTGCCAGCAGCCCCTCCGTGGCCAACGTCCTGACTTTC. Amino acid sequence: CASSPSVANVLTF.

This clonotype turned up a few times. At one of its ends the junction is not consistent with the germline gene, which may arise from a read error. The rearrangement joins TRBV4-1 to TRBJ2-2, with TRBD1 identical over 11 bases. Per germline, CDR1 MGHRA and CDR2 YSYEKL. This CDR3 comprises 17 residues. The CDR3 sequence: CASGHSDRGLYTGELFF. CDR3 DNA: TGCGCCAGCGGCCACTCGGACAGGGGGCTTTACACCGGGGAGCTGTTTTTT.

In its sample, this clonotype was seen many times. The gene calls are TRBV12-3 or TRBV12-4 and TRBJ2-7; D is unclear. This CDR3 has 13 amino acids. V lost 4 bases to trimming and J lost 3 bases, with 10 bases between them. Here the CDR3 DNA reads TGTGCCAGCAGTTACGGAAATTTCTACGAGCAGTACTTC. Translation: CASSYGNFYEQYF.

This clonotype was seen at least ten times. The rearrangement links TRBV7-8 to TRBJ2-5; 7 bases fit TRBD2. Germline trimming cut 3 bases from V and 5 bases from J; bases unmatched to any gene: 12. CDR1 and CDR2 from the germline V gene are SGHVS and FQNEAQ. This CDR3 has 16 residues. This chain's CDR3 is CASSLGRVRFWETQYF. DNA for the CDR3: TGTGCCAGCAGCTTGGGGAGGGTGCGGTTCTGGGAGACCCAGTACTTC.

V gene TRBV6-5 combines with J gene TRBJ2-5; D is ambiguous. Germline V lookup: CDR1 MNHEY, CDR2 SVGAGI. The V end was cut by 3 bases, the J end by 3 bases, with 14 bases between. The CDR3 is 15 residues long. The CDR3 region has the DNA TGTGCCAGCAGTTATCTCTCGGCTGCTAAAGAGACCCAGTACTTC. It is translated as CASSYLSAAKETQYF.

This clonotype showed up many times. V usage is TRBV6-5 and J usage is TRBJ2-7; D is possibly TRBD1 (6 bases). The CDR3 runs 15 residues. The V end was cut by 2 bases, the J end by 0 bases, with 11 bases between. Germline lookup yields CDR1 MNHEY and CDR2 SVGAGI. In DNA form, the CDR3 reads TGTGCCAGCAGTTACGACAGGTCCAGCTCCTACGAGCAGTACTTC. Translating it yields CASSYDRSSSYEQYF.

In its sample, this clonotype was seen many times. The chain links TRBV4-2 to TRBJ1-1; 8 nucleotides agree with TRBD1. Trimming took 1 base from V and 2 from J; bases not matched to a gene: 3. Germline loops: CDR1 LGHNA, CDR2 YNFKEQ. The CDR3 is 15 residues long. The CDR3 protein is CASSQAGGPNTEAFF. In nucleotides, the CDR3 is TGTGCCAGCAGCCAAGCAGGGGGCCCTAACACTGAAGCTTTCTTT.

V gene TRBV20-1 combines with J gene TRBJ1-2; TRBD1 aligns across 7 bases. This CDR3 contains 14 residues. Germline CDR1 is DFQATT and CDR2 is SNEGSKA (reference sequence). V lost 0 bases and J lost 6; bases outside the gene matches: 7. CDR3 sequence (DNA): TGCAGTGCTAGAGACCAGACAGGGAGCCATGGCTACACCTTC. As protein: CSARDQTGSHGYTF.

This sequence joins TRBV27 and TRBJ2-7; D is unclear. V shed 8 bases and J shed 0 bases, with 8 bases lying between them. Germline assignment: CDR1 MNHEY and CDR2 SMNVEV (reference sequence). The CDR3 sequence is 12 residues long. The CDR3 nucleotides read TGTGCCAGCGGTCCTAGCTCCTACGAGCAGTACTTC. This translates into CASGPSSYEQYF.

The chain links TRBV28 to TRBJ1-1, with 7 bases identical to TRBD1. The CDR3 contains 15 residues. Germline CDR1 reads MDHEN; CDR2 reads SYDVKM. The trim removed 8 bases at V and 2 bases at J, leaving 11 bases unmatched. In DNA form, the CDR3 reads TGTGCCAGCGGGGGACAGCGGCGACCCAACACTGAAGCTTTCTTT. It translates to CASGGQRRPNTEAFF.

This clonotype was detected ten times or more. The chain is built from TRBV25-1 and TRBJ1-1, with D maybe TRBD1 (5 bases). Germline-derived CDR1 and CDR2 are MGHDK and SYGVNS. This CDR3 region has 13 residues. Deletions cut 3 bases from V and 9 bases from J, with 14 bases between. CDR3 amino acids: CASSEPPGPKAFF. The CDR3 nucleotides are TGTGCCAGCAGTGAGCCCCCGGGACCTAAAGCTTTCTTT.

This clonotype was counted ten times or more. The rearrangement links TRBV20-1 to TRBJ2-5; D may be TRBD2 (6 bases). The CDR3 runs to 15 residues. Germline CDR1 reads DFQATT; CDR2 reads SNEGSKA (reference sequence). Trimming pared 3 bases from V and 7 bases from J, leaving 21 bases between. Written as DNA, the CDR3 is TGCAGTGCTAGCACCCGGGACTCACAATCGGGGACCCAGTACTTC. As protein: CSASTRDSQSGTQYF.

In this sample, this clonotype turned up many times. V gene TRBV19 combines with J gene TRBJ1-2, with 11 bases lining up with TRBD1. Germline trimming cut 7 bases from V and 7 bases from J; bases unmatched to any gene: 8. The CDR3 loop spans 14 amino acids. Germline CDR1 LNHDA, CDR2 SQIVND (reference sequence). The CDR3 DNA reads TGTGCCAGTAAAGGCCGGACAGGGGGCCTTGGCTACACCTTC. Protein sequence: CASKGRTGGLGYTF. The entire variable domain, with the rest obtained from reference TRBV19 and TRBJ1-2, is as follows: DGGITQSPKYLFRKEGQNVTLSCEQNLNHDAMYWYRQDPGQGLRLIYYSQIVNDFQKGDIAEGYSVSREKKESFPLTVTSAQKNPTAFYLCASKGRTGGLGYTFGSGTRLTVV.

Concerning this clonotype itself: One end of the junction varies from germline; a read error may be responsible. The CDR3 nucleotides read TGCGCCAGCAGCTTACGCCAAGGCGGCAACTACGAGCAGTACTTC. As protein: CASSLRQGGNYEQYF. The chain employs TRBV7-2 and TRBJ2-7; D uncertain. The CDR3 spans 15 residues. Germline V gene sequence: CDR1 SGHTA, CDR2 FQGNSA.